Below, 29 T cell receptor beta chains from the same sample are listed, as sequenced in a study of blood T cell repertoires in COVID-19 (dated by TCRdb to 2018 to 2021). Libraries were built with the immunoSEQ multiplex PCR assay. In TCRdb, the immuneACCESS table is reduced to in-frame sequences with V and J assigned. These tables do not hold every clone; where another copy was compared, an unresolved V gene accounts for under half, and the others remain unexplained. Across this sample there are about 210,000 clones, with around 89% seen only once. Clones ranked in the top ten supply around 4.8% of the sample. The sample taken for sequencing was peripheral blood. The receptors shown here come from a woman aged 40 to 50 with acute or convalescent COVID-19.

The chain uses TRBV7-9 and TRBJ1-1; no reliable D call. Germline lookup yields CDR1 SEHNR and CDR2 FQNEAQ (reference sequence). This CDR3 comprises 11 residues. Between the trimmed V and J ends, which lost 0 bases and 11 bases, there was a span of 7 bases. The CDR3 here is CASSLAELAFF. CDR3 DNA sequence: TGTGCCAGCAGCTTAGCGGAGTTGGCTTTCTTT.

V gene TRBV2 combines with J gene TRBJ1-5; TRBD1 aligns across 9 bases. The J segment lost 7 bases and the V segment lost 1 base, leaving 8 bases of the junction unmatched. The CDR3 length is 16 residues. Germline assignment: CDR1 SNHLY and CDR2 FYNNEI. The CDR3 DNA follows: TGTGCCAGCAGTGAAGAAGGGACAGGGAGGTTACAGCCCCAGCATTTT. Encoded protein: CASSEEGTGRLQPQHF.

This clone was seen only a few times. The chain is built from TRBV21-1 and TRBJ1-5; the D call in the table, TRBD1, was not verified against the DNA. TRBV21-1 is a known pseudogene. CDR3 length: 18 residues. The chain's CDR3 is CASSKKQGANIIGEPQHF. CDR3 bases: TGTGCCAGCAGCAAAAAACAGGGGGCGAATATAATAGGGGAGCCCCAGCATTTT.

V and J are TRBV19 and TRBJ2-2, with TRBD2 matching 15 bases. This CDR3 spans 18 amino acids. Germline CDR1 is LNHDA and CDR2 is SQIVND (reference sequence). With V trimmed by 9 bases and J by 6 bases, 14 bases remained unmatched. The CDR3 loop is CASRPGLAGGPAAGELFF. The CDR3 nucleotides are TGTGCCAGCAGACCGGGACTAGCGGGGGGACCCGCGGCCGGGGAGCTGTTTTTT.

The chain employs TRBV21-1 and TRBJ2-7; the table's D call TRBD2 went unverified against the DNA. TRBV21-1 is a listed pseudogene. This CDR3 is 19 amino acids long. This CDR3 reads CASSKSTGLGVGGTYEQYV. CDR3 coding DNA: TGTGCCAGCAGTAAAAGCACCGGGTTAGGAGTGGGAGGAACCTACGAGCAGTACGTC.

The V and J genes are TRBV7-6 and TRBJ1-1; D might be TRBD1 (5 bases). CDR1 SGHVS and CDR2 FNYEAQ come from the germline V gene. The CDR3 sequence is 16 residues long. With 4 bases removed from V and 4 bases from J, the gap between germline ends came to 19 bases. CDR3 DNA sequence: TGTGCCAGCAGCTCGTTCGGGAGGGGTAGGAGCACTGAAGCTTTCTTT. Protein: CASSSFGRGRSTEAFF.

For the CDR3, the DNA is TGTGCCAGCAGCTTAAACAGCCATAATTCACCCCTCCACTTT. Protein: CASSLNSHNSPLHF. The rearrangement joins TRBV7-3 to TRBJ1-6; no firm D call. With 1 base removed from V and 5 bases from J, the gap between germline ends came to 6 bases. The CDR3 covers 14 residues. The V gene's germline CDR1 is SGHTA and CDR2 FQGTGA.

The chain recombines TRBV18 with TRBJ1-6; D remains ambiguous. Germline CDR1 reads KGHSH; CDR2 reads LQKENI. V gave up 0 bases and J gave up 10 bases, with 16 bases separating them. This CDR3 contains 16 residues. CDR3 loop: CASSPPGREIGSPLHF. Written as DNA, the CDR3 is TGTGCCAGCTCACCACCAGGGAGGGAGATAGGATCACCCCTCCACTTT.

The DNA of the CDR3 is TGTGCCAGCAGAAGGCAGGGTGCTGGAAACACCATATATTTT. Amino acids: CASRRQGAGNTIYF. V usage is TRBV27 and J usage is TRBJ1-3; tentative D call: TRBD1 (5 bases). The CDR3 contains 14 residues. The germline CDR1 and CDR2 sequences are MNHEY and SMNVEV (reference sequence). The ends were cut back, 6 bases at V and 2 bases at J, with 11 bases in the middle.

J is TRBJ1-5 and V is TRBV6-2 or TRBV6-3; no clear D gene. The V gene lost 6 bases and the J gene lost 2 bases, with 17 bases spanning the gap. Germline V gene lookup returns CDR1 MNHEY and CDR2 SVGEGT. The CDR3 sequence is 16 residues long. The CDR3 sequence: CASRPISWEGNQPQHF. CDR3 DNA sequence: TGTGCCAGCAGACCTATCTCGTGGGAGGGCAATCAGCCCCAGCATTTT.

The chain joins TRBV24-1 to TRBJ1-5; 8 nucleotides align to TRBD1. Germline assignment: CDR1 KGHDR and CDR2 SFDVKD. The CDR3 loop spans 12 amino acids. The ends lost 10 bases at V and 9 bases at J; junction bases unmatched: 7. CDR3 DNA: TGTGCCACTTCAGGGGGCTGGGGGCCCCAGCATTTT. Protein: CATSGGWGPQHF.

This clone showed up just once. This chain connects TRBV6-6 to TRBJ2-5; 14 bases fit TRBD2. J gave up 2 bases and V 2 bases, and 1 base lay outside the gene matches. CDR1 MNHNY and CDR2 SVGAGI come from the germline V gene (reference sequence). This CDR3 is built from 16 residues. CDR3 sequence reads: CASSYGLAGGQETQYF. Written as DNA, the CDR3 is TGTGCCAGCAGTTACGGACTAGCGGGGGGTCAAGAGACCCAGTACTTC.

V usage is TRBV5-6 and J usage is TRBJ1-2, with a tentative D call TRBD1 (5 bases). Germline V lookup: CDR1 SGHDT, CDR2 YYEEEE. Trimming pared 4 bases from V and 4 bases from J, leaving 11 bases between. This CDR3 comprises 13 residues. This CDR3 is CASSLQGPYGYTF. In DNA, the CDR3 is TGTGCCAGCAGCCTCCAGGGTCCCTATGGCTACACCTTC.

V and J are TRBV5-1 and TRBJ2-7, with 8 positions matching TRBD1. With V trimmed by 3 bases and J by 3 bases, 11 bases remained unmatched. The germline V gene has CDR1 SGHRS and CDR2 YFSETQ. This CDR3 comprises 16 residues. The CDR3 nucleotides read TGCGCCAGCAGCTCAGACAGGGGTAAGATCGTCTACGAGCAGTACGTC. This codes for CASSSDRGKIVYEQYV.

This clone was picked up one time. The chain couples TRBV3-1 (or the pseudogene TRBV3-2) to TRBJ2-3; 7 bases fit TRBD2. This CDR3 spans 17 amino acids. Germline loops: CDR1 LGHDT, CDR2 YNNKEL (reference sequence). V shed 4 bases, J shed 2 bases, and the junction held 12 bases outside the gene matches. In DNA form, the CDR3 reads TGTGCCAGCAGCCCATTGGGCGGGCGGGGGAACACAGATACGCAGTATTTT. This codes for CASSPLGGRGNTDTQYF.

The rearrangement links TRBV30 to TRBJ1-1, with unresolved D. The V end was cut by 3 bases, the J end by 0 bases, with 5 bases between. Germline CDR1 GTSNPN, CDR2 SVGIG (reference sequence). CDR3 length equals 12 residues. The CDR3 reads CAWSAMNTEAFF. CDR3 DNA: TGTGCCTGGAGCGCTATGAACACTGAAGCTTTCTTT.

The rearrangement joins TRBV24-1 to TRBJ1-1; the match to TRBD1 covers 7 bases. The germline V gene has CDR1 KGHDR and CDR2 SFDVKD. J was trimmed by 10 bases and V by 4 bases; bases with no gene match: 5. This CDR3 is built from 12 residues. CDR3 in amino acids: CATSDKRGRAFF. CDR3 DNA sequence: TGTGCCACCAGTGACAAGAGGGGGCGAGCTTTCTTT.

The V gene is TRBV4-1, the J gene TRBJ2-1, with TRBD2 identical over 12 bases. V lost 6 bases and J lost 4; bases outside the gene matches: 7. CDR3 length: 16 residues. CDR1 MGHRA and CDR2 YSYEKL come from the germline V gene. CDR3 amino acids: CASRARLAGEYNEQFF. The CDR3 region has the DNA TGCGCCAGCAGGGCGAGACTAGCGGGGGAGTACAATGAGCAGTTCTTC.

The chain has TRBV7-2 and TRBJ1-4; 7 bases fit TRBD1. With V trimmed by 4 bases and J by 6 bases, 8 bases remained unmatched. This CDR3 has 15 amino acids. Per germline, CDR1 SGHTA and CDR2 FQGNSA. The CDR3 spells CASSSYRGTDEKLFF. The CDR3 nucleotides read TGTGCCAGCAGCTCTTACAGGGGTACAGATGAAAAACTGTTTTTT.

The chain recombines TRBV27 with TRBJ2-3, with 7 bases that match TRBD2. Germline V gene sequence: CDR1 MNHEY, CDR2 SMNVEV (reference sequence). The CDR3 contains 13 residues. V dropped 2 bases and J dropped 8; count of bases not matched to a gene: 4. The CDR3 region is CASSLPLAGTQYF. The CDR3 nucleotides are TGTGCCAGCAGTTTACCGTTAGCGGGTACGCAGTATTTT.

This clone appeared once. The rearrangement uses TRBV19 and TRBJ2-3; 13 bases are shared with TRBD2. V lost 3 bases and J lost 3; bases outside the gene matches: 0. CDR3 length: 15 residues. The germline V gene has CDR1 LNHDA and CDR2 SQIVND (reference sequence). CDR3 nucleotide sequence: TGTGCCAGTAGTATGACTAGCGGGGGGACAGATACGCAGTATTTT. Its protein product is CASSMTSGGTDTQYF.

This clone was seen just once. The chain links TRBV7-2 to TRBJ1-6, with 8 bases identical to TRBD1. J was trimmed by 7 bases and V by 2 bases; bases with no gene match: 4. There are 15 residues in the CDR3. Germline loops: CDR1 SGHTA, CDR2 FQGNSA. CDR3 DNA: TGTGCCAGCAGCTTACTACAGGGGGAAAATTCACCCCTCCACTTT. Translating it yields CASSLLQGENSPLHF.

The chain has TRBV30 and TRBJ2-2, with 10 bases aligning to TRBD2. J gave up 6 bases and V 5 bases, and 3 bases lay outside the gene matches. Germline-derived CDR1 and CDR2 are GTSNPN and SVGIG (reference sequence). The CDR3 is 13 amino acids. CDR3 amino acids: CAWVTSGAGELFF. The CDR3 nucleotides read TGTGCCTGGGTCACTAGCGGGGCCGGGGAGCTGTTTTTT.

V gene TRBV18 combines with J gene TRBJ1-1, with a tentative D call TRBD1 (6 bases). Germline V gene sequence: CDR1 KGHSH, CDR2 LQKENI. This CDR3 contains 14 residues. Trimming took 2 bases from V and 1 from J, leaving 8 bases between them. This CDR3 is CASSPGQKNTEAFF. The DNA for the CDR3 is TGTGCCAGCTCACCAGGACAGAAGAACACTGAAGCTTTCTTT.

J is TRBJ2-1 and V is TRBV30, with TRBD1 matching over 8 bases. The CDR3 consists of 11 residues. Germline V gene sequence: CDR1 GTSNPN, CDR2 SVGIG (reference sequence). The trim removed 2 bases at V and 14 bases at J, leaving 5 bases unmatched. The CDR3 is CAWSRQGKKFF. Here the CDR3 DNA reads TGTGCCTGGAGTCGACAGGGGAAGAAGTTCTTC.

In regard to this clone: Different DNA sequences within this sample yield the same CDR3. The genes are TRBV7-8 and TRBJ1-5; D remains ambiguous. V lost 1 base, J lost 2 bases, and 6 bases lay in between. Germline CDR1 is SGHVS and CDR2 is FQNEAQ. This CDR3 has 14 residues. CDR3 sequence: CASSLGGGNQPQHF. Here the CDR3 DNA reads TGTGCCAGCAGCTTAGGCGGGGGCAATCAGCCCCAGCATTTT.

CDR3 in amino acids: CASSFPRPNRGDTEAFF. The CDR3 DNA sequence: TGTGCCAGCAGTTTTCCCCGCCCTAACAGGGGAGACACTGAAGCTTTCTTT. The genes are TRBV6-2 or TRBV6-3 and TRBJ1-1; 7 positions match TRBD1. The J segment lost 3 bases and the V segment lost 4 bases, leaving 14 bases of the junction unmatched. The CDR3 contains 17 residues. Germline CDR1 is MNHEY and CDR2 is SVGEGT.

The CDR3 DNA reads TGTGCCAGCAGCTGGGGGACAGGGGGGGTGAGCAATCAGCCCCAGCATTTT. Translated: CASSWGTGGVSNQPQHF. The chain uses TRBV5-4 and TRBJ1-5; 11 nucleotides line up with TRBD1. V gave up 3 bases and J gave up 1 base; unmatched junction bases: 6. The CDR3 runs 17 residues. Per the germline V gene, CDR1 is SGHNT and CDR2 is YYREEE (reference sequence).

The chain couples TRBV27 to TRBJ1-2; 9 positions match TRBD1. The germline V gene encodes CDR1 MNHEY and CDR2 SMNVEV (reference sequence). This CDR3 region has 17 residues. V lost 2 bases to trimming and J lost 11 bases; unmatched junction nucleotides: 18. The CDR3 nucleotides are TGTGCCAGCAGTTTAGACCCGTACAGGGGGCCTGGATCGACTTACACCTTC. It specifies CASSLDPYRGPGSTYTF.